The T cell receptor (beta chain) described here comes from a study of T cells expressing NK-cell markers. Reprocessing the 5' RACE reads, TCRdb reports a single entry for every CDR3 protein and omits DNA. This sample lists 400,000 to 550,000 distinct CDR3 sequences; its ten largest clones have about 7.1%. This TCR derives from a woman aged 18 to 75 in good health. Material for sequencing was blood T cells: a sorted CD56 or NKG2C T cell subset, CD4+ or CD8+ T cells, or bulk PBMC T cells (not recorded which).

CDR3 sequence: CASSSRQGSYGYTF. The V gene is TRBV6-5, the J gene TRBJ1-2; TCRdb proposes TRBD1, but this gene call is untestable without DNA. This CDR3 is 14 amino acids long. Germline CDR1 and CDR2: MNHEY and SVGAGI.